This T cell receptor (beta chain) was documented in a study of shared clonotypes between healthy human individuals. Within Nashville, Tennessee resided all donors, each a Caucasian adult. This clone has a single count. This CDR3 is 15 amino acids long. CDR1 and CDR2 from the germline V gene are SQVTM and ANQGSEA. V lost 4 bases, J lost 2 bases, and 6 bases stayed unmatched. Authors' data handling: ImmunoSEQ output held junction-only sequences without quality scores, so filtering differed. Clones were sequenced by immunoSEQ multiplex PCR, and TCRdb holds only the in-frame ones, with some missing. V and J calls plus clone size are reproduced from that table; the DNA served to infer D and trimming. Here the sample spans approximately 2.3 million clones, more than 80% being singletons.

This sequence was found in a young man in good health. Some clones in this sample may be carry-over from other donors' samples. The genes are TRBV29-1 and TRBJ2-1, with 9 bases that match TRBD1. Sequencing was performed on naive CD4+ T cells from PBMCs. Subset of the sample: CD45RA+ positively selected. This chain's CDR3 is CSVAGTGTPYNEQFF. The CDR3 DNA sequence: TGCAGCGTTGCTGGGACAGGGACCCCCTACAATGAGCAGTTCTTC.